This TCR beta chain derives from a study of regulatory T cells in long-lasting Graves disease. Overall study: Over 5 years of antithyroid drugs plus positive TSH receptor antibodies defined persistent Graves' disease.

The time point denotes: persistent/refractory GD, antithyroid drugs over 5 years with positive TRAb. Isolated PBMC RNA provided the starting material for the TCR library. Germline CDR1 DFQATT, CDR2 SNEGSKA (reference sequence). V lost 3 bases to trimming and J lost 8 bases, with 16 bases between them. The length of the CDR3 is 13 residues. Construction of TCR beta libraries relied on iRepertoire HTBI primers and on Arm-PCR targeting CDR3 regions. A single record per CDR3 protein comes from TCRdb applying MiXCR to the multiplex PCR reads. The sample consists of over 450,000 distinct CDR3 sequences, 20% to 25% of them appearing once. General study findings and limits: Persistent patients shared more public clonotypes (about 2,600) than new patients (more than 900). It was in persistent disease that TRBV28, TRBJ1-2 and TRBJ2-5 were favored. TCR diversity was lower in persistent Graves' patients than in newly diagnosed ones.

With respect to this clonotype: The antigen remains undetermined.

The specimen comprised peripheral blood mononuclear cells (PBMCs), sampled when the disease was refractory, from a patient treated with antithyroid drugs. The J gene is TRBJ1-2, the V gene TRBV20-1; D is unclear. This TCR came from a female donor with Graves disease. In nucleotides, the CDR3 is TGCAGTGCTAGCGCAGGAGCCTCTTGGGGCTACACCTTC. Protein sequence: CSASAGASWGYTF.